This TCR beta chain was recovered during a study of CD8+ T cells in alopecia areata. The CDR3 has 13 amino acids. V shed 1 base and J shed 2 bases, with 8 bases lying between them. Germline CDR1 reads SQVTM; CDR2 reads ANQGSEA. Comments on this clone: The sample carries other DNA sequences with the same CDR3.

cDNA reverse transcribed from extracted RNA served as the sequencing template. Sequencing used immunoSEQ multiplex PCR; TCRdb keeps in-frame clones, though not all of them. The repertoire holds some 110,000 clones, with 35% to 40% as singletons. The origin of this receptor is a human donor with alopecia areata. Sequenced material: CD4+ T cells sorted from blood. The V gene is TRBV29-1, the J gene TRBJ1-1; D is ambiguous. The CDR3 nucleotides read TGCAGCGTTGAAGTGGGCATCAACACTGAAGCTTTCTTT. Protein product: CSVEVGINTEAFF.